The text below deals with one T cell receptor (beta chain). Its antigen remains unknown. This specimen belongs to a study of shared clonotypes between healthy human individuals. General study findings and limits: Naive subsets generally exceeded memory subsets in estimated richness. Depth of sequencing was expected to influence donor clonotype sharing.

Using immunoSEQ multiplex PCR, the repertoire was profiled, and TCRdb retains in-frame clones only, with some absent. The sample consists of about a million clones, around 77% of them appearing once. Trimming cost V 6 bases and J 6 bases; bases outside gene matches: 5. Germline loops: CDR1 MNHEY, CDR2 SMNVEV (reference sequence). The CDR3 spans 13 residues. The sample comprised memory CD4+ T cells from PBMCs. Subset indicated: CD45RA-negative fraction. The chain couples TRBV27 to TRBJ1-2; 9 bases fit TRBD1. The receptor was derived from a man between 18 and 29 years old in good health. Some clones in this sample may be carry-over from other donors' samples. The CDR3, as DNA: TGTGCCAGCAGGCTGACAGGGGGGAATGGCTACACCTTC. It translates to CASRLTGGNGYTF.